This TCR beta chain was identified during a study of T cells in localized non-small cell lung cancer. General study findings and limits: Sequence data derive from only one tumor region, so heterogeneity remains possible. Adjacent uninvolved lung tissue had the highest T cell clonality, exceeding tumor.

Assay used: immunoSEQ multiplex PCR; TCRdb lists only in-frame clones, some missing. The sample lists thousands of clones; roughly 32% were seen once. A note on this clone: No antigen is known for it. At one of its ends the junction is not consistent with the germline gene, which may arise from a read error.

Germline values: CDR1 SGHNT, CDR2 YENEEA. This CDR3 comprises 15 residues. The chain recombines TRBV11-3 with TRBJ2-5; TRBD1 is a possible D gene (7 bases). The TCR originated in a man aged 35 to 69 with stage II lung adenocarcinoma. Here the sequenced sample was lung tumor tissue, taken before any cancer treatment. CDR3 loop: CASSLGGGLGETQYF. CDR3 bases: TGTGCCAGCAGCCTTGGAGGGGGCCTAGGGGAGACCCAATACTTC.